This T cell receptor beta chain was profiled in a study of metastatic and nonmetastatic thyroid tumors. Every patient was untreated before thyroid surgery. The CDR3 length is 17 residues. With 5 bases clipped from V and 0 bases from J, the junction kept 7 bases outside the gene matches. From germline, CDR1 is SGHAT and CDR2 FQNNGV. In the original workflow: Between-group CDR3 differences, defined by clinicopathological status, yielded a distant-metastasis classifier for papillary thyroid cancer. TCRdb re-called the PCR reads through MiXCR. TCRdb, rather than the study authors, made the V and J calls. The sample includes 30,000 to 35,000 clones, around a sixth of them seen just once.

The genes are TRBV11-2 and TRBJ2-6; 7 bases fit TRBD1. The receptor was isolated from a female donor with papillary thyroid cancer or a benign thyroid nodule (not recorded which). Some clones in this sample may be carry-over from other donors' samples. Sequencing was carried out using blood. This CDR3 reads CASSRNSGGSGANVLTF. In DNA, the CDR3 is TGTGCCAGCAGCAGAAATTCAGGGGGCTCTGGGGCCAACGTCCTGACTTTC.